A selection of T cell receptor beta chains follows, all from one sample in a study of cytomegalovirus exposure and HLA in healthy donors. TCRdb's table, derived via immunoSEQ multiplex PCR, lists solely in-frame clones and lacks some. The repertoire has under 150,000 clones, around 75% of them found once; the top ten carry around 1.7%. Material for sequencing was PBMCs. The receptors stem from a woman aged 40 to 50 in good health and CMV-seronegative. The CDR3 runs from the conserved cysteine through the conserved F or W.

v_gene: TRBV7-2
CDR3aa: CASSLVLTSGRGDTQYF

v_gene: TRBV5-8
CDR3aa: CASSLDQGTYQPQHF

v_gene: TRBV27
CDR3aa: CASTSGHEQYF

v_gene: TRBV6-5
CDR3aa: CASSWSGGPYNERFF

v_gene: TRBV7-2
CDR3aa: CASSLYLGGKDGYTF

v_gene: TRBV5-4
CDR3aa: CASSSPATGRSNTEAFF

v_gene: TRBV6-4
CDR3aa: CASGRTPRPGNQPQHF

v_gene: TRBV27
CDR3aa: CASSLILAGGAYEQYF

v_gene: TRBV29-1
CDR3aa: CSVEGGQDQKLFF

v_gene: TRBV2
CDR3aa: CASSVYREGTEAFF

v_gene: TRBV6-5
CDR3aa: CASSRTVQETQYF

v_gene: TRBV6-1
CDR3aa: CASSVLGGLDTEAFF

v_gene: TRBV19
CDR3aa: CASSTGQFVNEKLFF

v_gene: TRBV6-5
CDR3aa: CASSEANRVQPQHF

v_gene: TRBV19
CDR3aa: CASSGSYNSPLHF

v_gene: TRBV4-2
CDR3aa: CASSQVAGDASPNTEAFF

v_gene: TRBV7-2
CDR3aa: CASSSASGRWNEQFF

v_gene: TRBV6-1
CDR3aa: CASSGGWEDTEAFF

v_gene: TRBV2
CDR3aa: CASILGGEKLFF

v_gene: TRBV19
CDR3aa: CASSIRGGIAQPQHF

v_gene: TRBV10-1
CDR3aa: CASSGAGPLRQYF

v_gene: TRBV2
CDR3aa: CASSTLTSGTRRDTQYF

v_gene: TRBV30
CDR3aa: CAWSVASGAYEQYF

v_gene: TRBV5-4
CDR3aa: CASSSSGSTYEQYF

v_gene: TRBV19
CDR3aa: CASSASGSSYEQYF

v_gene: TRBV5-1
CDR3aa: CASSVQGSGNTEAFF

v_gene: TRBV5-4
CDR3aa: CAGSQQGPTGANVLTF

v_gene: TRBV7-9
CDR3aa: CASSLVGGEGSYGYTF

v_gene: TRBV7-9
CDR3aa: CASRPTGDAEKLFF

v_gene: TRBV19
CDR3aa: CASSIGGTGDLVRDTQYF

v_gene: TRBV30
CDR3aa: CAWSVRGVIYGYTF

v_gene: TRBV7-9
CDR3aa: CSSSQIGLAGGGVDEQFF

v_gene: TRBV6-1
CDR3aa: CASRAGGAGSYEQYF

v_gene: TRBV14
CDR3aa: CASSQGLTSGREDTQYF

v_gene: TRBV5-4
CDR3aa: CASKPQGKVDTEAFF

v_gene: TRBV7-9
CDR3aa: CASSLAGDRPQHF

v_gene: TRBV28
CDR3aa: CASRETYEQYF

v_gene: TRBV6-1
CDR3aa: CASSVTGSNTEAFF

v_gene: TRBV5-1
CDR3aa: CASGEGYEQYF

v_gene: TRBV28
CDR3aa: CASSLGQGVSYEQYF

v_gene: TRBV2
CDR3aa: CASSEGAGGPGTDTQYF

v_gene: TRBV11-3
CDR3aa: CASSLDQGGSSSYNEQFF

v_gene: TRBV11-3
CDR3aa: CASSLDQGGTSSYNEQFF

v_gene: TRBV20-1
CDR3aa: CSARPGPTF

v_gene: TRBV4-1
CDR3aa: CASSQEGEGQENTEAFF

v_gene: TRBV7-8
CDR3aa: CASSLELASGEQYF

v_gene: TRBV18
CDR3aa: CASSPNEQGGNTEAFF

v_gene: TRBV6-1
CDR3aa: CASGQTLGGANVLTF

v_gene: TRBV6-4
CDR3aa: CASSEASGGNEQFF